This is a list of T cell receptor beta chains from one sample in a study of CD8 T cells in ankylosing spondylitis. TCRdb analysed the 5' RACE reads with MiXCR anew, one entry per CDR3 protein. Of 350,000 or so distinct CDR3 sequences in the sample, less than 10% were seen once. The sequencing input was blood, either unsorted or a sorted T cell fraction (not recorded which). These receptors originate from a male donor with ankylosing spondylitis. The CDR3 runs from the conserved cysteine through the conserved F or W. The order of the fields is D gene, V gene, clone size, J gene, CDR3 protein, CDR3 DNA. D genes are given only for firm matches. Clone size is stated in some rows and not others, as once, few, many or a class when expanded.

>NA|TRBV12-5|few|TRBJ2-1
CASGLVPEYNEQFF
TGTGCTAGTGGTTTGGTACCAGAATACAATGAGCAGTTCTTC
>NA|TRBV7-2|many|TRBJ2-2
CASSLDGVPEELFF
TGTGCCAGCAGCTTGGACGGAGTCCCCGAAGAGCTGTTTTTT
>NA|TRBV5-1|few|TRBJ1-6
CASSFENSPLHF
TGCGCCAGCAGCTTCGAAAATTCACCCCTCCACTTT
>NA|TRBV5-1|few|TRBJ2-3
CASSSTLTDTQYF
TGCGCCAGCAGTTCTACACTCACAGATACGCAGTATTTT
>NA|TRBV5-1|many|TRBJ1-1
CASSSALAAFF
TGCGCCAGCAGCAGTGCCCTGGCGGCTTTCTTT
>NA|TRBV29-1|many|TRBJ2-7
CSVGPSTNEQYF
TGCAGCGTTGGACCCAGTACTAACGAGCAGTACTTC
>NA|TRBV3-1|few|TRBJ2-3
CASSESGSTDTQYF
TGTGCCAGCAGCGAGAGCGGGAGCACAGATACGCAGTATTTT
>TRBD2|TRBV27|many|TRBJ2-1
CASRTGLADYNEQFF
TGTGCCAGCAGAACGGGACTAGCGGACTACAATGAGCAGTTCTTC
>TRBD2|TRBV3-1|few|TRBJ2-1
CASSLRMGREGHNEQFF
TGTGCCAGCAGCCTCCGGATGGGGCGGGAGGGCCACAATGAGCAGTTCTTC
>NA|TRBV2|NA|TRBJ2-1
CASTPPSGLGQFF
TGTGCCAGCACCCCCCCTTCAGGGTTGGGACAGTTCTTC
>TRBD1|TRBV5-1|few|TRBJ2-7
CASSLAAGGRNEQYF
TGCGCCAGCAGCTTGGCCGCAGGGGGCAGGAACGAGCAGTACTTC
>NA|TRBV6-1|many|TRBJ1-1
CASSREVGLGKAFF
TGTGCCAGCAGTCGGGAAGTGGGGCTTGGGAAAGCTTTCTTT
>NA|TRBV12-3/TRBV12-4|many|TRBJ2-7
CASSTGSSGYEQYF
TGTGCCAGCAGCACAGGGTCTAGCGGATACGAGCAGTACTTC
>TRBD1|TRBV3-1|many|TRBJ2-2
CASSSTTGGSGELFF
TGTGCCAGCAGCTCCACGACAGGGGGCTCCGGGGAGCTGTTTTTT
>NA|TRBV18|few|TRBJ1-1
CASLAGEGLNTEAFF
TGTGCCAGCCTGGCTGGAGAGGGATTGAACACTGAAGCTTTCTTT
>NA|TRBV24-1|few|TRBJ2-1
CATSVGSRIHEQFF
TGTGCCACCAGTGTGGGCAGTAGGATCCATGAGCAGTTCTTC
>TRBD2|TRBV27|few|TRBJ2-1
CASSRGTSGRRSEQFF
TGTGCCAGCAGCCGCGGGACTAGCGGGAGGAGGAGTGAGCAGTTCTTC
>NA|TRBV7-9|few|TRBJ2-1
CASSNPGSGSYNEQFF
TGTGCCAGCAGCAATCCGGGCAGTGGCTCCTACAATGAGCAGTTCTTC
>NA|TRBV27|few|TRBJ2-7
CASSSPVGQDEQYF
TGTGCCAGCAGTTCTCCGGTCGGGCAGGACGAGCAGTACTTC
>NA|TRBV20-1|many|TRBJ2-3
CSANLRAASTDTQYF
TGCAGTGCTAATCTCAGGGCCGCTAGCACAGATACGCAGTATTTT
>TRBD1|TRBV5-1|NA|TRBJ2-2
CASSFLQGFVSGELFF
TGCGCCAGCAGCTTTTTACAGGGGTTTGTTTCCGGGGAGCTGTTTTTT
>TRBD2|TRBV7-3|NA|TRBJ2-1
CASSSPSTSIYEQFF
TGTGCCAGCAGCTCCCCGTCGACTAGCATCTATGAGCAGTTCTTC
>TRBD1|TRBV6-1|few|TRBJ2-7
CASFYGTGILYEQYF
TGTGCCAGCTTTTATGGGACAGGGATATTGTACGAGCAGTACTTC
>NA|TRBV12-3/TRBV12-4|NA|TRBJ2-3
CASSFSLPTDTQYF
TGTGCCAGCAGTTTTTCGCTTCCCACAGATACGCAGTATTTT
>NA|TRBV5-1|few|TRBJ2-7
CASSHRVGTGSHEQYF
TGCGCCAGCAGCCACCGGGTCGGGACTGGGTCCCACGAGCAGTACTTC
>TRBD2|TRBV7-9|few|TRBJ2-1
CASSLVLAGGVDEQFF
TGTGCCAGCAGCTTAGTCTTAGCGGGAGGTGTGGATGAGCAGTTCTTC
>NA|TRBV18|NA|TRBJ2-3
CASSPGTASDTQYF
TGTGCCAGCTCACCTGGCACAGCATCAGATACGCAGTATTTT
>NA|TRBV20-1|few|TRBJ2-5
CSARDALRVKETQYF
TGCAGTGCTAGAGACGCACTTCGGGTAAAAGAGACCCAGTACTTC
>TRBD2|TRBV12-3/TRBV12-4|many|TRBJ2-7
CASSFAGGSSYEQYF
TGTGCCAGCAGTTTCGCGGGCGGGAGCTCCTACGAGCAGTACTTC
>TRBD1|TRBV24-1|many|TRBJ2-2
CATSDGTGSGGELFF
TGTGCCACCAGTGACGGGACAGGGAGCGGCGGGGAGCTGTTTTTT
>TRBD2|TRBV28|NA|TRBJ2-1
CASSPTSGIKVEQFF
TGTGCCAGCAGCCCCACTAGCGGGATCAAGGTTGAGCAGTTCTTC
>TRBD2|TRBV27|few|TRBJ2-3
CASSPVAGPDTQYF
TGTGCCAGCAGTCCCGTAGCGGGACCAGATACGCAGTATTTT
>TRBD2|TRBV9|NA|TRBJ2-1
CASSTLTSMNEQFF
TGTGCCAGCAGCACCCTGACTAGCATGAATGAGCAGTTCTTC
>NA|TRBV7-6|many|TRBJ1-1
CASSPAIPRNTEAFF
TGTGCCAGCAGCCCAGCGATACCCAGGAACACTGAAGCTTTCTTT
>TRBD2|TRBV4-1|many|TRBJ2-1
CASSPGTTYNEQFF
TGCGCCAGCAGCCCCGGGACTACCTACAATGAGCAGTTCTTC
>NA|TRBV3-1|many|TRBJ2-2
CASSQESGAVGELFF
TGTGCCAGCAGCCAAGAGTCAGGGGCGGTCGGGGAGCTGTTTTTT
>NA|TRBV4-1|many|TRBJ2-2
CASSQGVTGVTGELFF
TGCGCCAGCAGCCAAGGGGTGACGGGAGTCACCGGGGAGCTGTTTTTT